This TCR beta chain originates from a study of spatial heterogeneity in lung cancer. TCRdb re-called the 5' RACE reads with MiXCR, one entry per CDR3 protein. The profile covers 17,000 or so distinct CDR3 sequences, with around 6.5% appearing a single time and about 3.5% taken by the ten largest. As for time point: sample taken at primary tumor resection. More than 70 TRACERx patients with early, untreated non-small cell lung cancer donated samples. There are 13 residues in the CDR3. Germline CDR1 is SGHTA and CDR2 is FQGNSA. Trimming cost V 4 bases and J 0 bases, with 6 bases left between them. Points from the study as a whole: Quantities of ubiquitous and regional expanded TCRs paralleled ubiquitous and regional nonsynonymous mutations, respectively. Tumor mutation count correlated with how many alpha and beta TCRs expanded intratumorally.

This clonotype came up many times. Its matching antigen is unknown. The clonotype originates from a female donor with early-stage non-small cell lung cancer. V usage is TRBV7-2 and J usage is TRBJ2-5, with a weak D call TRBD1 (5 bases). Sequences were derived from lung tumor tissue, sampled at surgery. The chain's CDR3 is CASSSGYQETQYF. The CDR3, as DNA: TGTGCCAGCAGCTCAGGGTACCAAGAGACCCAGTACTTC.